This section outlines one TCR beta chain sequence together with its context. This sample was taken from a study of blood T cell repertoires in COVID-19. Study-wide context: T cells, B-cell-depleted T cells, or PBMCs provided the cDNA or gDNA that served as material.

The study assigned cohorts using participant-reported clinical history. As processed by the authors: Reference gene primer amplification in the assay estimated nucleated cell counts. Sequencing used immunoSEQ multiplex PCR; TCRdb keeps in-frame clones, though not all of them. Clone size and V and J calls were adopted from that table, with D and trimming inferred from the DNA. This sample has around 300,000 clones, with roughly 86% found just once. The CDR3 runs 15 residues. Germline-derived CDR1 and CDR2 are KGHSH and LQKENI. V was shortened by 2 bases and J by 5 bases, with 15 bases between the two germline ends.

This chain links TRBV18 with TRBJ2-5; tentative D call: TRBD1 (5 bases). The TCR originated in a woman under 40 who had recovered from COVID-19. Sequenced: PBMCs or T cells enriched from blood (not recorded which). CDR3 in amino acids: CASSPSFQGGETQYF. CDR3 nucleotides: TGTGCCAGCTCACCATCGTTCCAGGGTGGGGAGACCCAGTACTTC.